A selection of T cell receptor beta chains follows, all from one sample in a study of CD8+ T cells in alopecia areata. The protocol was immunoSEQ multiplex PCR, while the TCRdb copy is restricted to in-frame clones and leaves out a portion. The top ten clones hold around a sixth of a sample with 140,000 to 150,000 clones, around half of them seen once. The sample was CD8+ T cells sorted from blood, taken at week 4, from a patient treated with tofacitinib. All receptors derive from a human donor with alopecia areata. The CDR3 runs from the conserved cysteine through the conserved F or W. Each record gives: D gene, J gene, V gene, clone size, CDR3 DNA, CDR3 protein. D genes are given only for firm matches. Some rows have no size entry. The others give once, few or many, or a class for an expanded clone.

d_call: -
j_call: TRBJ2-5
v_call: TRBV30
clone_size: -
cdr3_nt: TGTGCCTGGGGTCGGGGGCAAGAGACCCAGTACTTC
cdr3_aa: CAWGRGQETQYF

d_call: -
j_call: TRBJ1-1
v_call: TRBV9
clone_size: -
cdr3_nt: TGTGCCAGCAGCGTAGGAGGAGAGAACACTGAAGCTTTCTTT
cdr3_aa: CASSVGGENTEAFF

d_call: TRBD1
j_call: TRBJ2-4
v_call: TRBV7-9
clone_size: -
cdr3_nt: TGTGCCAGCAGCGGGGACAGGGGGCGATCTCCCAAAAACATTCAGTACTTC
cdr3_aa: CASSGDRGRSPKNIQYF

d_call: -
j_call: TRBJ2-5
v_call: TRBV4-3
clone_size: -
cdr3_nt: TGCGCCAGCAGCCCCTGGCAAGGAGAGACCCAGTACTTC
cdr3_aa: CASSPWQGETQYF

d_call: -
j_call: TRBJ2-7
v_call: TRBV14
clone_size: -
cdr3_nt: TGTGCCAGCAGCCAAGGTCATTCCTACGAGCAGTACTTC
cdr3_aa: CASSQGHSYEQYF

d_call: -
j_call: TRBJ1-1
v_call: TRBV12-5
clone_size: -
cdr3_nt: TGTGCTAGTGGTTCCGGGAACACTGAAGCTTTCTTT
cdr3_aa: CASGSGNTEAFF

d_call: TRBD1
j_call: TRBJ1-2
v_call: TRBV13
clone_size: few
cdr3_nt: TGTGCCAGCAGCTTCGCAGGGGGGGATGGCTACACCTTC
cdr3_aa: CASSFAGGDGYTF

d_call: -
j_call: TRBJ1-5
v_call: TRBV27
clone_size: -
cdr3_nt: TGTGCCAGCAGTTTACTGGGGGAGTACAATCAGCCCCAGCATTTT
cdr3_aa: CASSLLGEYNQPQHF

d_call: -
j_call: TRBJ2-7
v_call: TRBV29-1
clone_size: few
cdr3_nt: TGCAGCGTTGAGGCTGGGAGTTCCTACGAGCAGTACTTC
cdr3_aa: CSVEAGSSYEQYF

d_call: TRBD2
j_call: TRBJ2-5
v_call: TRBV7-8
clone_size: -
cdr3_nt: TGTGCCAGCAGCAGCGGGGGGCCGGCGGGGACCCAGTACTTC
cdr3_aa: CASSSGGPAGTQYF

d_call: -
j_call: TRBJ2-5
v_call: TRBV5-6
clone_size: -
cdr3_nt: TGTGCCAGCAGCCTGGGGCTTACGGTAGGAGAGACCCAGTACTTC
cdr3_aa: CASSLGLTVGETQYF

d_call: TRBD1
j_call: TRBJ1-2
v_call: TRBV29-1
clone_size: -
cdr3_nt: TGCAGCGTTGAACCCGACAGGGTGAATGGCTACACCTTC
cdr3_aa: CSVEPDRVNGYTF

d_call: -
j_call: TRBJ2-5
v_call: TRBV21-1
clone_size: -
cdr3_nt: TGTGCCAGCAGCAAAGCAGCCAGGGGGGAGACCCAGTACTTC
cdr3_aa: CASSKAARGETQYF

d_call: TRBD2
j_call: TRBJ2-3
v_call: TRBV5-1
clone_size: -
cdr3_nt: TGCGCCAGCAGCCCCGGACTAGCGGGGGAGGCAGATACGCAGTATTTT
cdr3_aa: CASSPGLAGEADTQYF

d_call: TRBD1
j_call: TRBJ1-3
v_call: TRBV7-9
clone_size: few
cdr3_nt: TGTGCCAGCAGCGGACAGGGTCCCTCTGGAAACACCATATATTTT
cdr3_aa: CASSGQGPSGNTIYF

d_call: -
j_call: TRBJ2-7
v_call: TRBV7-9
clone_size: -
cdr3_nt: TGTGCCAGCAGCGTAGGGGACGAGCAGTACTTC
cdr3_aa: CASSVGDEQYF

d_call: -
j_call: TRBJ1-1
v_call: TRBV5-6
clone_size: -
cdr3_nt: TGTGCCAGCAGCTTGTCGGGCAGGGCAGCTTTCTTT
cdr3_aa: CASSLSGRAAFF

d_call: TRBD1
j_call: TRBJ1-5
v_call: TRBV18
clone_size: -
cdr3_nt: TGTGCCAGCTCACCCAGACAGGGGGATCAGCCCCAGCATTTT
cdr3_aa: CASSPRQGDQPQHF

d_call: -
j_call: TRBJ2-5
v_call: TRBV29-1
clone_size: -
cdr3_nt: TGCAGCGTTGAAGATCCAGAACAGACAAGCCGGGGGGAGACCCAGTACTTC
cdr3_aa: CSVEDPEQTSRGETQYF

d_call: -
j_call: TRBJ2-3
v_call: TRBV12-5
clone_size: few
cdr3_nt: TGTGCTAGTGGTTTGACAGGTCTCTGGGATACGCAGTATTTT
cdr3_aa: CASGLTGLWDTQYF

d_call: -
j_call: TRBJ2-7
v_call: TRBV23-1
clone_size: -
cdr3_nt: TGCGCCAGCAGTCAATCGAGCAGGGGGGGTTCCTACGAGCAGTACTTC
cdr3_aa: CASSQSSRGGSYEQYF

d_call: -
j_call: TRBJ2-7
v_call: TRBV19
clone_size: -
cdr3_nt: TGTGCCAGTAGTATCGGCAGTGGGGAGCAGTACTTC
cdr3_aa: CASSIGSGEQYF

d_call: -
j_call: TRBJ2-7
v_call: TRBV4-2
clone_size: -
cdr3_nt: TGTGCCAGCAGCCCTGGGCCCGGGGGTACTAACGAGCAGTACTTC
cdr3_aa: CASSPGPGGTNEQYF

d_call: -
j_call: TRBJ2-7
v_call: TRBV4-1
clone_size: -
cdr3_nt: TGCGCCAGTTCCCAGTCCCCCTACGAGCAGTACTTC
cdr3_aa: CASSQSPYEQYF

d_call: -
j_call: TRBJ1-5
v_call: TRBV11-2
clone_size: -
cdr3_nt: TGTGCCAGCAGCTTAGGGGGGATGGGCAATCAGCCCCAGCATTTT
cdr3_aa: CASSLGGMGNQPQHF

d_call: TRBD2
j_call: TRBJ2-1
v_call: TRBV5-1
clone_size: -
cdr3_nt: TGCGCCAGCAGCATTGGACCTAGCGGGGGGTCCTACAATGAGCAGTTCTTC
cdr3_aa: CASSIGPSGGSYNEQFF

d_call: -
j_call: TRBJ2-3
v_call: TRBV4-3
clone_size: -
cdr3_nt: TGCGCCAGCAGCCGCGTGTGGCCAGATACGCAGTATTTT
cdr3_aa: CASSRVWPDTQYF

d_call: -
j_call: TRBJ1-1
v_call: TRBV29-1
clone_size: -
cdr3_nt: TGCAGCGTTCTAAGGGGGAACACTGAAGCTTTCTTT
cdr3_aa: CSVLRGNTEAFF

d_call: TRBD1
j_call: TRBJ2-7
v_call: TRBV29-1
clone_size: -
cdr3_nt: TGCAGCGTTGTGGGACAGGGCTACGAGCAGTACTTC
cdr3_aa: CSVVGQGYEQYF

d_call: TRBD1
j_call: TRBJ1-1
v_call: TRBV5-6
clone_size: few
cdr3_nt: TGTGCCAGCAGCCCACCGGGACAGGGGATATACACTGAAGCTTTCTTT
cdr3_aa: CASSPPGQGIYTEAFF

d_call: -
j_call: TRBJ2-7
v_call: TRBV29-1
clone_size: -
cdr3_nt: TGCAGCGTTGCAGAGGGGCGCAGCGACGAGCAGTACTTC
cdr3_aa: CSVAEGRSDEQYF

d_call: TRBD1
j_call: TRBJ1-2
v_call: TRBV9
clone_size: once
cdr3_nt: TGTGCCAGCAGCGGGTGGGGACAGGGAGTCTTGGACTATGGCTACACCTTC
cdr3_aa: CASSGWGQGVLDYGYTF

d_call: TRBD2
j_call: TRBJ2-7
v_call: TRBV27
clone_size: once
cdr3_nt: TGTGCCAGCAGGGACAATCCCTTTGGGACTACCTACGAGCAGTACTTC
cdr3_aa: CASRDNPFGTTYEQYF

d_call: -
j_call: TRBJ1-1
v_call: TRBV4-3
clone_size: -
cdr3_nt: TGCGCCAGCAGCCAAGTATTGGACAGAAACACTGAAGCTTTCTTT
cdr3_aa: CASSQVLDRNTEAFF

d_call: -
j_call: TRBJ1-6
v_call: TRBV9
clone_size: few
cdr3_nt: TGTGCCAGCAGCCCATACGGGAGGAGTAATTCACCCCTCCACTTT
cdr3_aa: CASSPYGRSNSPLHF

d_call: -
j_call: TRBJ2-1
v_call: TRBV5-1
clone_size: -
cdr3_nt: TGCGCCAGCAGCTTGGCCACCGACAATGAGCAGTTCTTC
cdr3_aa: CASSLATDNEQFF

d_call: TRBD1
j_call: TRBJ2-7
v_call: TRBV4-3
clone_size: -
cdr3_nt: TGCGCCAGCAGCCAAGTCCGACAGGGCGAAAACGAGCAGTACTTC
cdr3_aa: CASSQVRQGENEQYF

d_call: -
j_call: TRBJ2-3
v_call: TRBV7-9
clone_size: few
cdr3_nt: TGTGCCAGCAGCTTACTAGGTGGGACCGACCGTTGGACAGATACGCAGTATTTT
cdr3_aa: CASSLLGGTDRWTDTQYF

d_call: -
j_call: TRBJ2-1
v_call: TRBV27
clone_size: few
cdr3_nt: TGTGCCAGCACCCCGACAGGATCCTACAATGAGCAGTTCTTC
cdr3_aa: CASTPTGSYNEQFF

d_call: TRBD1
j_call: TRBJ1-2
v_call: TRBV29-1
clone_size: -
cdr3_nt: TGCAGCGTGGTGGACAGGGGGTATGGCTACACCTTC
cdr3_aa: CSVVDRGYGYTF

d_call: -
j_call: TRBJ1-6
v_call: TRBV30
clone_size: few
cdr3_nt: TGTGCCTGGGAGGTGGGGGCTGGTTCACCCCTCCACTTT
cdr3_aa: CAWEVGAGSPLHF

d_call: -
j_call: TRBJ1-2
v_call: TRBV7-9
clone_size: -
cdr3_nt: TGTGCCAGCAGCAAAATCGGGTTAGACTATGGCTACACCTTC
cdr3_aa: CASSKIGLDYGYTF

d_call: -
j_call: TRBJ2-7
v_call: TRBV5-1
clone_size: -
cdr3_nt: TGCGCCAGCAGCTTGGGCGATTTGGAGCAGTACTTC
cdr3_aa: CASSLGDLEQYF

d_call: TRBD1
j_call: TRBJ2-1
v_call: TRBV6-5
clone_size: -
cdr3_nt: TGTGCCAGCAGACGGGACAGAGGCTACAATGAGCAGTTCTTC
cdr3_aa: CASRRDRGYNEQFF

d_call: TRBD2
j_call: TRBJ2-1
v_call: TRBV27
clone_size: few
cdr3_nt: TGTGCCAGCGAGAGCAGCGGGGGCGATGAGCAGTTCTTC
cdr3_aa: CASESSGGDEQFF

d_call: -
j_call: TRBJ1-5
v_call: TRBV5-4
clone_size: -
cdr3_nt: TGTGCCAGCAGCTTGACTCCAGGGTATCAGCCCCAGCATTTT
cdr3_aa: CASSLTPGYQPQHF

d_call: TRBD2
j_call: TRBJ2-7
v_call: TRBV5-6
clone_size: -
cdr3_nt: TGTGCCAGCATCGTAGCGGGAGAAGGGTCCTACGAGCAGTACTTC
cdr3_aa: CASIVAGEGSYEQYF

d_call: -
j_call: TRBJ1-6
v_call: TRBV6-6
clone_size: few
cdr3_nt: TGTGCCACTAGCTCCTATAATTCACCCCTCCACTTT
cdr3_aa: CATSSYNSPLHF

d_call: -
j_call: TRBJ2-2
v_call: TRBV5-1
clone_size: -
cdr3_nt: TGCGCCAGCAGCCCCGGGGACACCGGGGAGCTGTTTTTT
cdr3_aa: CASSPGDTGELFF

d_call: -
j_call: TRBJ2-3
v_call: TRBV6-5
clone_size: -
cdr3_nt: TGTGCCAGCAGTTACTCAGATACGCAGTATTTT
cdr3_aa: CASSYSDTQYF

d_call: TRBD1
j_call: TRBJ2-1
v_call: TRBV11-2
clone_size: few
cdr3_nt: TGTGCCAGCAGCCGGGACAGGGGATATGAGCAGTTCTTC
cdr3_aa: CASSRDRGYEQFF

d_call: -
j_call: TRBJ1-1
v_call: TRBV25-1
clone_size: few
cdr3_nt: TGTGCCAGCAGCAGTGAATATAACTGGAACACTGAAGCTTTCTTT
cdr3_aa: CASSSEYNWNTEAFF

d_call: -
j_call: TRBJ2-1
v_call: TRBV30
clone_size: -
cdr3_nt: TGTGCCTGGAGTACCGACAGGGAGGCCCACAATGAGCAGTTCTTC
cdr3_aa: CAWSTDREAHNEQFF

d_call: -
j_call: TRBJ2-2
v_call: TRBV6-4
clone_size: medium-sized
cdr3_nt: TGTGCCAGCAGTGACTCGGACACCGGGGAGCTGTTTTTT
cdr3_aa: CASSDSDTGELFF

d_call: -
j_call: TRBJ2-7
v_call: TRBV14
clone_size: few
cdr3_nt: TGTGCCAGCAGCCAAGTCGCCGGCATTCCCTACGAGCAGTACTTC
cdr3_aa: CASSQVAGIPYEQYF

d_call: TRBD1
j_call: TRBJ2-7
v_call: TRBV19
clone_size: once
cdr3_nt: TGTGCCAGTTCTTTGACAGGGGCTGGAAAAGGGTGGCAGTACTTC
cdr3_aa: CASSLTGAGKGWQYF

d_call: TRBD1
j_call: TRBJ2-7
v_call: TRBV30
clone_size: -
cdr3_nt: TGTGCCTGGAGTGTATTGGCAGGGGGCTACGAGCAGTACTTC
cdr3_aa: CAWSVLAGGYEQYF

d_call: -
j_call: TRBJ1-6
v_call: TRBV6-6
clone_size: few
cdr3_nt: TGTGCCAGCGGAGACCAGGGAATGAATTCACCCCTCCACTTT
cdr3_aa: CASGDQGMNSPLHF

d_call: TRBD1
j_call: TRBJ2-1
v_call: TRBV13
clone_size: -
cdr3_nt: TGTGCCAGCAGCTGGGGACAGGGTCCCTACAATGAGCAGTTCTTC
cdr3_aa: CASSWGQGPYNEQFF

d_call: TRBD1
j_call: TRBJ2-3
v_call: TRBV5-4
clone_size: -
cdr3_nt: TGTGCCAGCAGCCCGAGGTCGGGACAGGGTCTCACAGATACGCAGTATTTT
cdr3_aa: CASSPRSGQGLTDTQYF